Below, one T cell receptor beta chain is given with its context. By sample share, this clone is medium-sized (0.01 to 0.1%). The antigen it binds to is not known. No much larger clone exists at a distance of one base, and base qualities are not known. The receptor library was made with PCR. TCRdb lists the instrument as Illumina HiSeq 4000. High-throughput sequencing was used to profile the TCR beta-chain CDR3 region of each patient. The study's processing was this. The researchers built a classifier to tell apart papillary thyroid cancer patients with distant metastasis, based on CDR3 differences among clinicopathological groups. The Shannon index was used to assess repertoire diversity, and the Morisita-Horn index was used to assess tumor-blood repertoire similarity. TCRdb redid the processing of the public reads, applying fastp at Q25 and MiXCR, and retained in-frame beta chains. The authors' filters were not applied to this entry. The sample table records around 37,000 clones; less than 25% of these occur just once. About a sixth of the sample is taken by the ten largest.

The data belong to a study of metastatic and nonmetastatic thyroid tumors (dated by TCRdb to about 2020). For the study in its entirety: Repertoires from peripheral blood and from tumor or nodule tissue samples of malignant and benign thyroid patients were compared.

The full study reports these points: In both blood and tumor samples, malignant tumors were reported to have significantly higher TCR beta diversity than benign nodules.

CDR1 and CDR2, per the germline V gene, are MNHEY and SVGAGI. Measured from the cysteine to the phenylalanine, the CDR3 is 13 residues long. CDR3 DNA is the only sequence kept; it has 39 bases, read in frame from the first base. V and J are truncated by 1 base and 6 bases respectively, leaving an intervening sequence of 9 bases. Before undergoing thyroid surgery, none of the patients had been given any kind of treatment. Using T-cell receptor beta sequencing, the study looked back at clinical samples from patients collected from the early 2010s to the late 2010s. This sequence uses TRBV6-5 and TRBJ1-1; no D gene is confidently identified. Sequenced sample: blood. This receptor was taken from a female donor with papillary thyroid cancer or a benign thyroid nodule (not recorded which). Some clones in this sample may be carry-over from other donors' samples. The nucleotide sequence reads as follows: TGTGCCAGCAGTTACTATCAACTAGCTGAAGCTTTCTTT. This gives the protein CASSYYQLAEAFF.